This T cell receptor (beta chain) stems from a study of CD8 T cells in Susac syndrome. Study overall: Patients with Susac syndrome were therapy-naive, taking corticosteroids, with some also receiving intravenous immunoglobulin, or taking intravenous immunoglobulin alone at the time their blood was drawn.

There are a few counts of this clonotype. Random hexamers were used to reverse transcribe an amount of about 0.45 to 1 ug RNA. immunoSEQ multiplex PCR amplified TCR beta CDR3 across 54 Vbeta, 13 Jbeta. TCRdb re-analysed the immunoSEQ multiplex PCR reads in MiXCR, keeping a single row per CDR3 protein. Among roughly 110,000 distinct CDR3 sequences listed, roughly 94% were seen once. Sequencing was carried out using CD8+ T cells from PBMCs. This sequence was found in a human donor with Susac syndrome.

The CDR3 DNA sequence: TGTGCCAGCAGTTTGGGAGCCGGGGAGCTGTTTTTT. Its translation: CASSLGAGELFF. This chain uses TRBV12-3 or TRBV12-4 with TRBJ2-2; D is perhaps TRBD2 (5 bases). This CDR3 is built from 12 residues. V lost 3 bases and J lost 6, with 5 bases in between.